This T cell receptor (beta chain) stems from a study of post-analysis software for immune sequencing data. Study-level results: Comparison of patients with controls showed a handful of TRBV segments more frequent in patients, TRBV5-6, TRBV5-1 and TRBV20-1 among them.

A few counts support this clonotype. The antigen is unknown. This CDR3 has 12 amino acids. Trimming shortened V by 5 bases and J by 3 bases, and 11 bases separated the two germline ends. Germline CDR1 is SQVTM and CDR2 is ANQGSEA. Unique molecular identifiers had been added to the TCR beta cDNA libraries. TCRdb fed the PCR reads into MiXCR, producing one record per CDR3 protein. This sample carries fewer than 850,000 distinct CDR3 sequences, 40% to 55% of them seen once, and the ten largest clones take 4.9%. What was sequenced was blood. The chain has TRBV29-1 and TRBJ2-7, with a tentative D call TRBD1 (6 bases). This sequence originates from a girl aged 10 to 17 with multiple sclerosis. DNA for the CDR3: TGCAGCGTTCGGACAGCGAGCTACGAGCAGTACTTC. Its protein is CSVRTASYEQYF.